The rows below give T cell receptor beta chains drawn from one sample of a study of OX40 agonist ivuxolimab in advanced cancers. The repertoire was sequenced with immunoSEQ multiplex PCR; TCRdb's copy has only in-frame clones and lacks some. The sample records about 48,000 clones, around 80% being singletons. The sequences come from CD4+ or CD8+ T cells sorted from blood, collected in a trial of the OX40 agonist ivuxolimab. The receptors were gathered from an adult with an advanced solid tumor such as melanoma, head and neck, liver or kidney cancer. Both conserved end residues are part of each CDR3. A D gene is named only where the DNA matches it firmly. Size tells how often a clone was seen (once, few, many) or the class of an expanded clone, and some rows leave it out.

TRBV19	TRBJ1-3	.	.	CASREGPGNTIYF	TGTGCCAGTAGGGAAGGGCCTGGAAACACCATATATTTT
TRBV30	TRBJ2-5	.	TRBD2	CAWSGGAQETQYF	TGTGCCTGGAGCGGGGGGGCCCAAGAGACCCAGTACTTC
TRBV30	TRBJ1-4	.	.	CASGRLFTNEKLFF	TGTGCCTCCGGACGGCTTTTTACTAATGAAAAACTGTTTTTT
TRBV4-3	TRBJ1-2	few	.	CASSQHRSSNYGYTF	TGCGCCAGCAGCCAACACAGATCTTCTAACTATGGCTACACCTTC
TRBV7-3	TRBJ2-3	.	.	CASAPGGGRTDTQYF	TGTGCCAGCGCTCCGGGCGGGGGCCGCACAGATACGCAGTATTTT
TRBV6-1	TRBJ2-5	.	.	CASSELDSQTQYF	TGTGCCAGCAGTGAATTGGACAGTCAGACCCAGTACTTC
TRBV5-5	TRBJ2-3	.	.	CASSPIQGLGSDTQYF	TGTGCCAGCAGCCCGATACAGGGTTTAGGTTCAGATACGCAGTATTTT
TRBV5-1	TRBJ1-4	.	.	CASSWGGSNEKLFF	TGCGCCAGCAGCTGGGGGGGCAGTAATGAAAAACTGTTTTTT
TRBV18	TRBJ1-5	.	TRBD1	CASSGDRGLQPQHF	TGTGCCAGCTCAGGGGACAGGGGGCTTCAGCCCCAGCATTTT
TRBV5-4	TRBJ1-2	.	TRBD1	CASSSTGVYGYTF	TGTGCCAGCAGCTCAACAGGGGTTTATGGCTACACCTTC
TRBV7-2	TRBJ2-7	.	TRBD2	CASSPRTSGGPAYEQYF	TGTGCCAGCAGCCCGCGGACTAGCGGGGGGCCAGCTTACGAGCAGTACTTC
TRBV11-3	TRBJ1-2	.	.	CASSLDRTAYGYTF	TGTGCCAGCAGCTTAGATCGCACAGCCTATGGCTACACCTTC
TRBV7-6	TRBJ2-3	.	TRBD2	CASSFRRGATDTQYF	TGTGCCAGCAGCTTTCGGCGGGGGGCTACAGATACGCAGTATTTT
TRBV4-2	TRBJ2-5	.	.	CASSQVRAGSQETQYF	TGTGCCAGCAGCCAAGTTAGGGCGGGGTCTCAAGAGACCCAGTACTTC
TRBV5-4	TRBJ1-2	.	TRBD1	CASSLTGGDGYTF	TGTGCCAGCAGCTTAACAGGGGGCGATGGCTACACCTTC
TRBV6-1	TRBJ2-7	once	TRBD2	CASTRAGYEQYF	TGTGCCAGCACCAGAGCGGGATACGAGCAGTACTTC
TRBV7-2	TRBJ1-5	.	TRBD1	CASSREGARNQPQHF	TGTGCCAGCAGCCGCGAGGGGGCGCGGAATCAGCCCCAGCATTTT
TRBV5-4	TRBJ1-1	.	.	CASAHGQRRTEAFF	TGTGCCAGCGCCCATGGGCAGCGAAGGACTGAAGCTTTCTTT
TRBV7-3	TRBJ2-1	.	.	CASSLTIDNEQFF	TGTGCCAGCAGCTTAACTATAGACAATGAGCAGTTCTTC
TRBV7-6	TRBJ1-1	once	.	CASSSGRTEAFF	TGTGCCAGCAGCTCGGGCAGGACTGAAGCTTTCTTT
TRBV30	TRBJ1-5	few	.	CAWNELFAEPQHF	TGTGCCTGGAACGAACTCTTCGCTGAGCCCCAGCATTTT
TRBV28	TRBJ2-7	.	TRBD1	CASRPPGTVEVYEQYF	TGTGCCAGCAGACCCCCCGGGACAGTCGAGGTCTACGAGCAGTACTTC
TRBV9	TRBJ1-2	.	.	CASSGLWPANYGYTF	TGTGCCAGCAGCGGCCTTTGGCCAGCTAACTATGGCTACACCTTC
TRBV2	TRBJ2-1	few	.	CASSGRLGVSYNEQFF	TGTGCCAGCAGTGGAAGACTAGGAGTCTCCTACAATGAGCAGTTCTTC
TRBV2	TRBJ1-5	.	.	CASSGQISNQPQHF	TGTGCCAGCAGTGGACAGATAAGCAATCAGCCCCAGCATTTT
TRBV4-3	TRBJ2-3	.	TRBD2	CASSQDLGEGAGGSRTQYF	TGCGCCAGCAGCCAAGATCTGGGTGAAGGAGCGGGGGGGAGTCGTACGCAGTATTTT
TRBV4-1	TRBJ1-4	few	TRBD1	CASSLLEGTGAREKLFF	TGCGCCAGCAGCCTGCTTGAAGGGACAGGGGCGCGGGAAAAACTGTTTTTT
TRBV6-5	TRBJ2-7	once	TRBD1	CASSMTGTYEQYF	TGTGCCAGCAGTATGACAGGGACCTACGAGCAGTACTTC
TRBV19	TRBJ1-1	few	TRBD1	CASSSQGVTEAFF	TGTGCCAGTAGTTCACAGGGGGTCACTGAAGCTTTCTTT
TRBV6-1	TRBJ1-5	.	.	CASSARPDQPQHF	TGTGCCAGCAGTGCCCGCCCCGATCAGCCCCAGCATTTT
TRBV7-9	TRBJ2-3	.	.	CASSLRTVGEDTQYF	TGTGCCAGCAGCTTAAGGACAGTTGGTGAAGATACGCAGTATTTT
TRBV2	TRBJ2-3	few	.	CASSDGLGGLQGTDTQYF	TGTGCCAGCAGTGATGGTTTGGGGGGCCTCCAAGGAACAGATACGCAGTATTTT
TRBV5-1	TRBJ2-7	.	.	CASSLALQVYGVSYEQYF	TGCGCCAGCAGCTTGGCCTTGCAGGTGTATGGGGTCTCCTACGAGCAGTACTTC
TRBV28	TRBJ1-2	.	TRBD1	CASFTGGLGYTF	TGTGCCAGCTTTACAGGGGGCCTTGGCTACACCTTC
TRBV18	TRBJ1-6	.	.	CASSKPTTAGHNSPLHF	TGTGCCAGCTCAAAGCCCACAACCGCGGGCCATAATTCACCCCTCCACTTT
TRBV9	TRBJ1-3	.	.	CASSVGENLSGNTIYF	TGTGCCAGCAGCGTAGGTGAGAACCTCTCTGGAAACACCATATATTTT
TRBV6-1	TRBJ1-6	.	.	CASSEASGVAPLHF	TGTGCCAGCAGTGAAGCCTCAGGGGTTGCACCCCTCCACTTT